The next 2 T cell receptor beta chains were all read from a single sample in a study of blood T cell repertoires in COVID-19 (dated by TCRdb to about 2020). The library was built by means of the immunoSEQ multiplex PCR assay. The table was pulled from immuneACCESS by TCRdb, which kept in-frame rearrangements only. Such tables lose some clones; where checked, under half of the loss comes from unresolved V genes, and the rest has no known cause. The table for this sample lists 75,000 to 95,000 clones; roughly 78% of them were counted only once. The ten largest clones capture 36% of the sample. The sequencing sample was made of peripheral blood. The receptor set was obtained from a man in his 60s with COVID-19, enrolled during active disease.

As concerns this clone: Other DNA sequences in this sample translate to the same CDR3. The chain has TRBV6-6 and TRBJ1-5; 7 positions match TRBD1. V lost 2 bases to trimming and J lost 4 bases; unmatched junction nucleotides: 5. Germline CDR1 is MNHNY and CDR2 is SVGAGI (reference sequence). This CDR3 has 15 amino acids. This chain's CDR3 is CASSYGGQLNQPQHF. In DNA form, the CDR3 reads TGTGCCAGCAGTTACGGGGGACAGCTTAATCAGCCCCAGCATTTT.

The sample holds one count of this clone. The chain employs TRBV11-3 and TRBJ1-1; D not resolved. V shed 1 base and J shed 4 bases, with 7 bases lying between them. CDR3 length equals 13 residues. Germline V gene lookup returns CDR1 SGHNT and CDR2 YENEEA. The CDR3 nucleotides read TGTGCCAGCAGCTTAGGAACAAGCACTGAAGCTTTCTTT. Its translation: CASSLGTSTEAFF.